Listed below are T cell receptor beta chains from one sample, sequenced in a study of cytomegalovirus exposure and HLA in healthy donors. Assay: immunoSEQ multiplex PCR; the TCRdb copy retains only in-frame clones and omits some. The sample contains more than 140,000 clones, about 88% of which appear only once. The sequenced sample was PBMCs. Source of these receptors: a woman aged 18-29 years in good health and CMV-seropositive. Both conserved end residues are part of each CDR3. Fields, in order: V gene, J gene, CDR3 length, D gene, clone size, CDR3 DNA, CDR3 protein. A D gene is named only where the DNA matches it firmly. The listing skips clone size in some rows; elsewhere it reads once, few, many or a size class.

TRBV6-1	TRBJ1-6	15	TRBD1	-	TGTGCCAGCAACCCTTGGGACAGTTCCAATTCACCCCTCCACTTT	CASNPWDSSNSPLHF
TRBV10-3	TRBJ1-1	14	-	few	TGTGCCATCAGTGATAACCGAGCGAACACTGAAGCTTTCTTT	CAISDNRANTEAFF
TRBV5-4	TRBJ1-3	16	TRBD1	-	TGTGCCAGCAGCTCCGGACAGGGGAACGCTGGAAACACCATATATTTT	CASSSGQGNAGNTIYF
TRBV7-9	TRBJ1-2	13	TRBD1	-	TGTGCCAGCGGGATTCAGGGGGCGGGTGGCTACACCTTC	CASGIQGAGGYTF
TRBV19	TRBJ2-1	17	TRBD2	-	TGTGCCAGTAGTATCGGTAGACTAGCGGGTTCCTACAATGAGCAGTTCTTC	CASSIGRLAGSYNEQFF
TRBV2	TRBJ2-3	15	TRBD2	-	TGTGCCAGCAGATCCACTAGCGGGAGTTCAGATACGCAGTATTTT	CASRSTSGSSDTQYF
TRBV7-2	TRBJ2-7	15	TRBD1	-	TGTGCCAGCAGCTTATTACCAGGGGGCTTCGACGAGCAGTACTTC	CASSLLPGGFDEQYF
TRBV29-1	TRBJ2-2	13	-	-	TGCAGCGTTGAACGACTGAACACCGGGGAGCTGTTTTTT	CSVERLNTGELFF
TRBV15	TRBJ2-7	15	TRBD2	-	TGTGCCACCAGCAGATTCCTAGCGGGAGCTTACGAGCAGTACTTC	CATSRFLAGAYEQYF
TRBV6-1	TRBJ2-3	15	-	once	TGTGCCAGCACCCCCTCGGTTTCCGTCACAGATACGCAGTATTTT	CASTPSVSVTDTQYF
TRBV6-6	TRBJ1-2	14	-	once	TGTGCCAGCACCGGACAGCCGGACGTTTATGGCTACACCTTC	CASTGQPDVYGYTF
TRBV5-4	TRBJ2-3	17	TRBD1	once	TGTGCCAGCAGCCCGCGGACAGGGGGGTTTGGCACAGATACGCAGTATTTT	CASSPRTGGFGTDTQYF
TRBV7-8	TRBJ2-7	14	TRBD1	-	TGTGCCAGCAGCCGTCCGGGACAGGGGGTAGAGCAGTACTTC	CASSRPGQGVEQYF
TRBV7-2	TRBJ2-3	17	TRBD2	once	TGTGCCAGCAGCTTATCTAGCGGGATAACCGGAACAGATACGCAGTATTTT	CASSLSSGITGTDTQYF
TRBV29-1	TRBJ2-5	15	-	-	TGCAGCGTGGAGGGTCAGGGGGAGGAGGAAGAGACCCAGTACTTC	CSVEGQGEEEETQYF
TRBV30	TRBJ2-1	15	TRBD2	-	TGTGCCTGGAGTCTCCGGACTAGCGGGAGGAATGAGCAGTTCTTC	CAWSLRTSGRNEQFF
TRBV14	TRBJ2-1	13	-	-	TGTGCCAGCAGCCCTATAGAGGAGCGTGAGCAGTTCTTC	CASSPIEEREQFF
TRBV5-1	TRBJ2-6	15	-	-	TGCGCCAGCAGCTTGGTCTTTACTGGGGCCAACGTCCTGACTTTC	CASSLVFTGANVLTF
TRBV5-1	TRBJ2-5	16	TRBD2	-	TGCGCCAGCAGCTCCTTTAAGCGGGAGGGCCGGGAGACCCAGTACTTC	CASSSFKREGRETQYF
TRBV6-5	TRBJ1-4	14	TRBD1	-	TGTGCCAGCAGTACCCGGGACAGTAATGAAAAACTGTTTTTT	CASSTRDSNEKLFF
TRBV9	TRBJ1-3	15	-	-	TGTGCCAGCAGCGTAGATGGAGGGCACGGAAACACCATATATTTT	CASSVDGGHGNTIYF
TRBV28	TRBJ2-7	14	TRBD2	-	TGTGCCAGCAGTTTACTAGCGGGAGCCTACGAGCAGTACTTC	CASSLLAGAYEQYF
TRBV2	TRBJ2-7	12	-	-	TGTGCCAGCAGGAGGGGGGGTAACGAGCAGTACTTC	CASRRGGNEQYF
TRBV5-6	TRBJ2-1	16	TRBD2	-	TGTGCCAGCAGTCTAGCGGGAGGGTTCGCCTACAATGAGCAGTTCTTC	CASSLAGGFAYNEQFF
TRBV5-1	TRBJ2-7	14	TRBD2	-	TGCGCCAGCAGCTTGCTAGCGGGAGGGTACGAGCAGTACTTC	CASSLLAGGYEQYF
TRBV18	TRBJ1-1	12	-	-	TGTGCCAGCTCACCAGGGCTAACTGAAGCTTTCTTT	CASSPGLTEAFF
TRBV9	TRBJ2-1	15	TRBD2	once	TGTGCCAGCAGCCTAAGCGGGAGCTCCTACAATGAGCAGTTCTTC	CASSLSGSSYNEQFF
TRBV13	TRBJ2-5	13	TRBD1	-	TGTGCCAGCAGCCGGGACAGCCAAGAGACCCAGTACTTC	CASSRDSQETQYF
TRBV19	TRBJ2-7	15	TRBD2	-	TGTGCCAGTAGGCGGGTCGGGGGGGCTGGCTACGAGCAGTACTTC	CASRRVGGAGYEQYF
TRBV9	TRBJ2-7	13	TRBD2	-	TGTGCCAGCTCGAAACTAGCGGACTACGAGCAGTACTTC	CASSKLADYEQYF
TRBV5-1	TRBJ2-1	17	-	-	TGCGCCAGCAGCTTGTCACGCGGGGCGGCCTCCTACAATGAGCAGTTCTTC	CASSLSRGAASYNEQFF
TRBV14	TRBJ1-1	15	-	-	TGTGCCAGCAGCCAAATGCGAGGTTATAACACTGAAGCTTTCTTT	CASSQMRGYNTEAFF
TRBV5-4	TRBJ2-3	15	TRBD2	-	TGTGCCAGCAGCCTGGGGGGAGGGCCCGCAGATACGCAGTATTTT	CASSLGGGPADTQYF
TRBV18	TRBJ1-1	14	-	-	TGTGCCAGCTCACCAATTGGGGCTAAGACTGAAGCTTTCTTT	CASSPIGAKTEAFF
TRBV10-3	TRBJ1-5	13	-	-	TGTGCCATCAAAGGGGAGGACAATCAGCCCCAGCATTTT	CAIKGEDNQPQHF
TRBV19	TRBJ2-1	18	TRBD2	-	TGTGCCAGTAGTATGGGCCGGCCTTTAGCGGGGACTTACAATGAGCAGTTCTTC	CASSMGRPLAGTYNEQFF
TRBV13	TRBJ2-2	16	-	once	TGTGCCAGCAAACTTAACTCCGACTACAACACCGGGGAGCTGTTTTTT	CASKLNSDYNTGELFF
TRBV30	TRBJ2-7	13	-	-	TGTGCCTGGAGTGGACAGAACTCCTACGAGCAGTACTTC	CAWSGQNSYEQYF
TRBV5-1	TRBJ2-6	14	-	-	TGCGCCAGCAGCTTTAGCTCTGGGGCCAACGTCCTGACTTTC	CASSFSSGANVLTF
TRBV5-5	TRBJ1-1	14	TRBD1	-	TGTGCCAGCCGGAGGGGGCTGCAGGACACTGAAGCTTTCTTT	CASRRGLQDTEAFF
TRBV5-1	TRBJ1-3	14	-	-	TGCGCCAGCAGCTTGGCCTCGCGGGGAAACACCATATATTTT	CASSLASRGNTIYF
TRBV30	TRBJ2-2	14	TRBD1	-	TGTGCCTGGAGTGTACAGGGGTGGACCGGGGAGCTGTTTTTT	CAWSVQGWTGELFF
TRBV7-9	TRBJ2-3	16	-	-	TGTGCCAGCAGCTTAACTAAGCGGACTAGCACAGATACGCAGTATTTT	CASSLTKRTSTDTQYF
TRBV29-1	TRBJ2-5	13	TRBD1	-	TGCAGCGTCAAAGGGGGCCGAGGAGAGACCCAGTACTTC	CSVKGGRGETQYF
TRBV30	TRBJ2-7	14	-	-	TGTGCCTGGAACCCTGAGGGAGGCCCCTACGAGCAGTACTTC	CAWNPEGGPYEQYF